Presented here are 24 T cell receptor beta chains from one specimen sequenced in a study of blood T cell repertoires in COVID-19. The repertoire was sequenced with immunoSEQ multiplex PCR; TCRdb's copy has only in-frame clones and lacks some. This sample has some 64,000 clones, with 70% to 80% found just once. Sequences were obtained from peripheral blood. Source of these receptors: a man older than 75 with active or convalescent COVID-19.

This sequence joins TRBV30 and TRBJ2-7, with TRBD1 identical over 7 bases. With 2 bases clipped from V and 7 bases from J, the junction kept 5 bases outside the gene matches. Per the germline V gene, CDR1 is GTSNPN and CDR2 is SVGIG (reference sequence). The CDR3 length is 12 residues. CDR3 nucleotides: TGTGCCTGGAGTAGAAGGGGGCTGGAGCAGTACTTC. Protein sequence: CAWSRRGLEQYF.

This clone turned up a few times. The chain carries TRBV6-4 and TRBJ1-2, with 11 bases fitting TRBD1. The length of the CDR3 is 14 residues. The junction had 3 bases not matched to a gene; V was cut back by 5 bases and J by 4 bases. Looked up from germline, CDR1 is MRHNA and CDR2 is SNTAGT. The CDR3 is CASSWTGGSYGYTF. The CDR3 DNA follows: TGTGCCAGCAGTTGGACAGGGGGCAGCTATGGCTACACCTTC.

V gene TRBV6-2 or TRBV6-3 combines with J gene TRBJ1-6; D may be TRBD1 (6 bases). The V end lost 2 bases, the J end lost 0 bases, and 11 bases lay between the germline ends. The CDR3 contains 17 residues. Germline assignment: CDR1 MNHEY and CDR2 SVGEGT. The CDR3: CASSYPGQSSYNSPLHF. CDR3 nucleotide sequence: TGTGCCAGCAGTTACCCTGGACAGAGCTCCTATAATTCACCCCTCCACTTT.

This clone was counted only a few times. The CDR3 DNA is TGTGCCAGCAGCGCGCAGGGGGGTCGGGCCCTGGATACGCAGTATTTT. Translating gives CASSAQGGRALDTQYF. The V call is TRBV7-9, the J call TRBJ2-3; the D gene is possibly TRBD1 (7 bases). This CDR3 comprises 16 residues. Germline V gene lookup returns CDR1 SEHNR and CDR2 FQNEAQ (reference sequence). Deletions cut 5 bases from V and 6 bases from J, with 21 bases between.

The rearrangement links TRBV30 to TRBJ2-7, with 7 bases that match TRBD1. CDR1 is GTSNPN and CDR2 is SVGIG in the germline V gene (reference sequence). The ends lost 7 bases at V and 7 bases at J; junction bases unmatched: 16. This CDR3 comprises 14 residues. For the CDR3, the DNA is TGTGCCTCTAGCCGGGACAGTCTATTAAGTGAGCAGTACTTC. Translating gives CASSRDSLLSEQYF. The full variable domain, rest sourced from reference TRBV30 and TRBJ2-7, is SQTIHQWPATLVQPVGSPLSLECTVEGTSNPNLYWYRQAAGRGLQLLFYSVGIGQISSEVPQNLSASRPQDRQFILSSKKLLLSDSGFYLCASSRDSLLSEQYFGPGTRLTVT.

The rearrangement joins TRBV4-1 to TRBJ2-7; TRBD2 aligns across 11 bases. Germline V gene data show CDR1 as MGHRA and CDR2 as YSYEKL. V dropped 2 bases and J dropped 3; count of bases not matched to a gene: 12. This CDR3 region has 18 residues. Written as DNA, the CDR3 is TGCGCCAGCAGCCAAAAAAGTAGCGGGAGGGCCTTTGACTACGAGCAGTACTTC. Translating gives CASSQKSSGRAFDYEQYF.

The chain recombines TRBV5-6 with TRBJ2-3; 10 bases align to TRBD1. This CDR3 has 15 amino acids. The J segment lost 3 bases and the V segment lost 4 bases, leaving 5 bases of the junction unmatched. Germline CDR1 is SGHDT and CDR2 is YYEEEE. CDR3: CASSVWDRGTDTQYF. Here the CDR3 DNA reads TGTGCCAGCAGCGTGTGGGACAGGGGAACAGATACGCAGTATTTT.

V is TRBV11-2 and J is TRBJ2-1; 8 bases are a match to TRBD1. Trimming removed 4 bases from V and 0 bases from J; junction bases left unmatched: 11. Germline V CDR1 and CDR2: SGHAT, FQNNGV. CDR3 length: 18 residues. The CDR3 bases are TGTGCCAGCAGCTCAACCGGTCCCACAGGGGGCTCCTACAATGAGCAGTTCTTC. Protein product: CASSSTGPTGGSYNEQFF.

This sequence joins TRBV6-5 and TRBJ2-5; weak D call: TRBD1 (5 bases). This CDR3 region has 14 residues. The V end was cut by 6 bases, the J end by 3 bases, with 14 bases between. Germline V lookup: CDR1 MNHEY, CDR2 SVGAGI. The CDR3 DNA sequence: TGTGCCAGCAGCCGGACATACTTAAAAGAGACCCAGTACTTC. It encodes CASSRTYLKETQYF.

The rearrangement joins TRBV5-1 to TRBJ2-5; D possibly corresponds to TRBD2 (6 bases). V lost 4 bases, J lost 5 bases, and 15 bases lay in between. The germline V gene has CDR1 SGHRS and CDR2 YFSETQ. The CDR3 consists of 14 residues. The CDR3 loop is CASSPQLGRETQYF. The CDR3 nucleotides are TGCGCCAGCAGCCCACAATTAGGGAGGGAGACCCAGTACTTC.

This rearrangement joins TRBV23-1 to TRBJ2-3; 9 positions agree with TRBD2. TRBV23-1 is flagged as an ORF with uncertain function. Trimming took 0 bases from V and 1 from J; bases not matched to a gene: 2. This CDR3 contains 16 residues. The CDR3 is CASSQSTSGRTDTQYF. In DNA, the CDR3 is TGCGCCAGCAGTCAATCGACTAGCGGACGCACAGATACGCAGTATTTT.

CDR3 sequence reads: CARGTVNTEAFF. The CDR3 DNA follows: TGTGCCAGAGGGACAGTGAACACTGAAGCTTTCTTT. V and J are TRBV21-1 and TRBJ1-1; the table's D gene call, TRBD1, was not cross checked with the DNA. TRBV21-1 is an annotated pseudogene. This CDR3 region has 12 residues.

This chain joins TRBV28 and TRBJ1-4; a weak D match, TRBD1 (5 bases). The CDR3 runs to 16 residues. The V end lost 4 bases, the J end lost 7 bases, and 19 bases lay between the germline ends. Germline values: CDR1 MDHEN, CDR2 SYDVKM. This CDR3 is CASSSPGRAAGEKLFF. CDR3 in DNA: TGTGCCAGCAGTTCCCCCGGCAGGGCTGCCGGTGAAAAACTGTTTTTT. The full variable domain, with the rest looked up from reference TRBV28 and TRBJ1-4, is DVKVTQSSRYLVKRTGEKVFLECVQDMDHENMFWYRQDPGLGLRLIYFSYDVKMKEKGDIPEGYSVSREKKERFSLILESASTNQTSMYLCASSSPGRAAGEKLFFGSGTQLSVL.

The chain employs TRBV15 and TRBJ1-4, with D unresolved. The CDR3 has 14 amino acids. Deletions cut 5 bases from V and 8 bases from J, with 15 bases between. Germline CDR1 LNHNV, CDR2 YYDKDF (reference sequence). CDR3: CATSSQAVREKLFF. The CDR3 coding sequence is TGTGCCACCAGCTCGCAGGCCGTCCGCGAAAAACTGTTTTTT.

The genes are TRBV5-1 and TRBJ2-3; D is unresolved. Trimming removed 0 bases from V and 5 bases from J, with 10 bases in between. The length of the CDR3 is 14 residues. Germline CDR1 SGHRS, CDR2 YFSETQ. CDR3 DNA sequence: TGCGCCAGCAGCTTGGGCCCACCCGGAGATACGCAGTATTTT. Its protein product is CASSLGPPGDTQYF.

To note about this clone: This sample also contains other DNA sequences that code for the same CDR3. The chain recombines TRBV5-1 with TRBJ1-5; 10 bases agree with TRBD1. Trimming removed 4 bases from V and 5 bases from J; junction bases left unmatched: 3. Germline V gene lookup returns CDR1 SGHRS and CDR2 YFSETQ. The CDR3 has 14 residues. CDR3 protein: CASSPGTGDQPQHF. The CDR3 bases are TGCGCCAGCAGCCCTGGGACAGGGGATCAGCCCCAGCATTTT.

The CDR3 DNA follows: TGTGCCAGTACAGGCGATACAACTAATGAAAAACTGTTTTTT. This codes for CASTGDTTNEKLFF. The chain employs TRBV6-5 and TRBJ1-4, with D possibly matching TRBD1 (5 bases). The ends were cut back, 9 bases at V and 0 bases at J, with 11 bases in the middle. Per germline, CDR1 MNHEY and CDR2 SVGAGI. The CDR3 has 14 amino acids.

The chain has TRBV19 and TRBJ1-4, with D perhaps matching TRBD1 (5 bases). The germline V and J ends were trimmed by 5 bases and 5 bases, with 12 bases remaining between them. CDR3 length: 14 amino acids. CDR1 is LNHDA and CDR2 is SQIVND in the germline V gene (reference sequence). The CDR3 reads CASSPGSANEKLFF. CDR3 DNA: TGTGCCAGTAGTCCAGGGTCGGCGAATGAAAAACTGTTTTTT.

This clone turned up a few times. The J gene is TRBJ1-1, the V gene TRBV25-1; D perhaps matches TRBD1 (5 bases). The V gene's germline CDR1 is MGHDK and CDR2 SYGVNS. V was cut by 1 base and J by 11 bases, with 11 bases left in between. The CDR3 runs 12 residues. The CDR3 protein is CASSELERGAFF. CDR3 sequence (DNA): TGTGCCAGCAGTGAATTAGAACGGGGGGCTTTCTTT.

This clone showed up just once. This chain connects TRBV11-3 to TRBJ2-7, with D possibly TRBD1 on 6 matching bases. Germline assignment: CDR1 SGHNT and CDR2 YENEEA. The V end was cut by 1 base, the J end by 1 base, with 14 bases between. The length of the CDR3 is 16 residues. CDR3 DNA sequence: TGTGCCAGCAGCTTAGTGTGGCAGGGGACATCCTACGAGCAGTACTTC. Amino acids: CASSLVWQGTSYEQYF.

In this sample, this clone turned up once. The V gene is TRBV2, the J gene TRBJ2-5; 7 nucleotides match TRBD1. This CDR3 spans 13 amino acids. CDR1 SNHLY and CDR2 FYNNEI come from the germline V gene. The junction had 4 bases not matched to a gene; V was cut back by 5 bases and J by 4 bases. The CDR3 here is CASSLTGTETQYF. The CDR3 DNA follows: TGTGCCAGCAGTCTGACAGGGACAGAGACCCAGTACTTC.

This clone was detected once. The V gene is TRBV4-1, the J gene TRBJ1-2, with a weak D call TRBD1 (6 bases). Germline V lookup: CDR1 MGHRA, CDR2 YSYEKL. This CDR3 region has 15 residues. Deletions cut 4 bases from V and 2 bases from J, with 14 bases between. CDR3 protein: CASSPEGGLNYGYTF. CDR3 DNA sequence: TGCGCCAGCAGCCCAGAGGGGGGATTAAACTATGGCTACACCTTC.

J is TRBJ2-3 and V is TRBV10-1; 14 bases are a match to TRBD2. J lost 8 bases, V lost 8 bases, and 6 bases had no gene match. Germline V gives CDR1 WNHNN, CDR2 SYGVQD (reference sequence). The CDR3 extends over 14 amino acids. CDR3 sequence: CASSRGLAGGTQYF. CDR3 DNA sequence: TGCGCCAGCTCTCGCGGACTAGCGGGGGGTACGCAGTATTTT.

This rearrangement joins TRBV18 to TRBJ2-2; 10 bases agree with TRBD1. Germline V lookup: CDR1 KGHSH, CDR2 LQKENI. J gave up 2 bases and V 3 bases, and 6 bases lay outside the gene matches. This CDR3 region has 17 residues. CDR3 protein: CASSPRQTGGNTGELFF. DNA of the CDR3: TGTGCCAGCTCACCCCGTCAGACAGGGGGCAACACCGGGGAGCTGTTTTTT. Looking up the rest from reference TRBV18 and TRBJ2-2 gives the full variable domain: NAGVMQNPRHLVRRRGQEARLRCSPMKGHSHVYWYRQLPEEGLKFMVYLQKENIIDESGMPKERFSAEFPKEGPSILRIQQVVRGDSAAYFCASSPRQTGGNTGELFFGEGSRLTVL.